Described below is a single T cell receptor beta chain sequence and its context. The assay was immunoSEQ multiplex PCR, and TCRdb's table has in-frame clones only and misses some. The table has tens of thousands of clones, about 88% seen once. These data belong to a study of OX40 agonist ivuxolimab in advanced cancers. Whole-study context: Patients took ivuxolimab, an agonistic anti-OX40 (CD134) antibody.

V lost 5 bases and J 1 base, leaving 8 bases between the germline ends. The CDR3 runs 14 residues. CDR1 and CDR2 from the germline V gene are SGHTA and FQGNSA. V and J are TRBV7-2 and TRBJ2-2, with D perhaps matching TRBD1 (5 bases). The material was CD4+ or CD8+ T cells sorted from blood, obtained in a trial of the OX40 agonist ivuxolimab. The TCR originated in an adult with an advanced solid tumor such as melanoma, head and neck, liver or kidney cancer. The CDR3 loop is CASSRTRNTGELFF. CDR3 coding DNA: TGTGCCAGCAGCCGGACACGGAACACCGGGGAGCTGTTTTTT.